These T cell receptor beta chains were read from a single sample in a study of cytomegalovirus exposure and HLA in healthy donors. Profiling relied on immunoSEQ multiplex PCR, and the TCRdb table lists in-frame clones only, not all of them. Among around 180,000 clones, roughly 84% were seen once, and the ten largest hold 1.2%. Sample: PBMCs. Source of these receptors: a girl aged 2 to 10 in good health and CMV-seropositive. CDR3s include the opening cysteine and the closing phenylalanine or tryptophan. D genes are given only for firm matches. Size is stated for part of the rows, as once, few or many counts, or as a class when the clone is expanded.

D gene | clone size | J gene | V gene | CDR3 DNA | CDR3 protein
- | - | TRBJ1-2 | TRBV15 | TGTGCCACCAGCAGAGCGATTGGGTGGACAGACGGTGGCTACACCTTC | CATSRAIGWTDGGYTF
- | few | TRBJ2-3 | TRBV9 | TGTGCCAGCAGCGATAGCAGCGGGCAGTATTTT | CASSDSSGQYF
- | - | TRBJ2-7 | TRBV4-1 | TGCGCCAGCAGCCAAGGACAGTCAGTGGACGAGCAGTACTTC | CASSQGQSVDEQYF
TRBD1 | - | TRBJ1-3 | TRBV27 | TGTGCCAGCAGTTTATCCGGGACAGGGAGCCCTGGAAACACCATATATTTT | CASSLSGTGSPGNTIYF
- | - | TRBJ2-7 | TRBV5-1 | TGCGCCAGCAGCTTGAGAGGGATCCACGAGCAGTACTTC | CASSLRGIHEQYF
TRBD1 | - | TRBJ2-7 | TRBV4-1 | TGCGCCAGCAGCCAAGGGGACAGCTTAATTACTAGGGAGCAGTACTTC | CASSQGDSLITREQYF
- | once | TRBJ2-4 | TRBV6-1 | TGTGCCAGCAGCCAGGGTGGCAAAAACATTCAGTACTTC | CASSQGGKNIQYF
TRBD2 | - | TRBJ2-1 | TRBV5-1 | TGCGCCAGCAGCCTACGCTCCGGGACTAGCGGGGGGAATGAGCAGTTCTTC | CASSLRSGTSGGNEQFF
TRBD1 | - | TRBJ2-7 | TRBV10-3 | TGTGCCATCAGTGGGACAGGGGACCTCTACGAGCAGTACTTC | CAISGTGDLYEQYF
- | once | TRBJ2-1 | TRBV5-1 | TGCGCCAGCAGTCGGGATGGGTTGAGCTCCTACAATGAGCAGTTCTTC | CASSRDGLSSYNEQFF
TRBD2 | - | TRBJ2-5 | TRBV6-1 | TGTGCCAGCAGTCCCGGGACTACAGTCCAAGAGACCCAGTACTTC | CASSPGTTVQETQYF
- | - | TRBJ1-2 | TRBV11-3 | TGTGCCAGCAGCTTATCGGCCCAGGGCCATGGCTACACCTTC | CASSLSAQGHGYTF
TRBD1 | once | TRBJ2-7 | TRBV28 | TGTGCCAGAGTAGCCCCGGGACAGGGAATCGACGAGCAGTACTTC | CARVAPGQGIDEQYF
- | - | TRBJ2-1 | TRBV4-1 | TGCGCCAGCAGCCAAGATCCCAGGACATCAGCTTCCTACAATGAGCAGTTCTTC | CASSQDPRTSASYNEQFF
- | once | TRBJ2-6 | TRBV6-6 | TGTGCCAGCAGTCCGGGAAACCTCGCTGGGGCCAACGTCCTGACTTTC | CASSPGNLAGANVLTF
- | - | TRBJ1-4 | TRBV6-5 | TGTGCCAGCAGGTCCGACAGGGAAAAACTGTTTTTT | CASRSDREKLFF
TRBD1 | - | TRBJ1-5 | TRBV30 | TGTGCCTGGAGTCTCAGATGGGACAGGGTCGGGCGCAATCAGCCCCAGCATTTT | CAWSLRWDRVGRNQPQHF
- | - | TRBJ2-7 | TRBV7-8 | TGTGCCAGCAGCACCTTACAGGGCTCCTACGAGCAGTACTTC | CASSTLQGSYEQYF
- | - | TRBJ1-3 | TRBV9 | TGTGCCAGCAGCGTAGGGAGTGGGCAGGCGGGGAACACCATATATTTT | CASSVGSGQAGNTIYF
- | - | TRBJ1-5 | TRBV2 | TGTGCCACCTCCTGGGTGGAGTATAGCAATCAGCCCCAGCATTTT | CATSWVEYSNQPQHF
- | - | TRBJ2-7 | TRBV27 | TGTGCCAGCGTCTTTTGGCTGGACGAGCAGTACTTC | CASVFWLDEQYF
- | - | TRBJ1-1 | TRBV5-5 | TGTGCCAGCAGCTTGGCTATCAGGGTGTTCGTCCACGCTGAAGCTTTCTTT | CASSLAIRVFVHAEAFF
- | - | TRBJ2-7 | TRBV7-3 | TGTGCCAGCATCCCAGGGGCCTACGAGCAGTACTTC | CASIPGAYEQYF
- | once | TRBJ1-1 | TRBV19 | TGTGCCAGTAGTATAAGACTAAGGGTGGTGTCCATGAACACTGAAGCTTTCTTT | CASSIRLRVVSMNTEAFF
- | once | TRBJ1-1 | TRBV10-2 | TGCGCCAGCAGGACCCACCTACAGGGGAACACTGAAGCTTTCTTT | CASRTHLQGNTEAFF
TRBD1 | - | TRBJ1-2 | TRBV7-8 | TGTGCCAGCAGCTTCGACAGGGGTGGCTATGGCTACACCTTC | CASSFDRGGYGYTF
TRBD1 | once | TRBJ2-1 | TRBV29-1 | TGCAGCTCTACCGGGACAGGGGCTTACAATGAGCAGTTCTTC | CSSTGTGAYNEQFF
TRBD2 | - | TRBJ2-1 | TRBV10-1 | TGCGCCAGCAGTGAGTCGGCGGGGGGGCCCGTGCATGAGCAGTTCTTC | CASSESAGGPVHEQFF
TRBD1 | once | TRBJ1-2 | TRBV30 | TGTGCCTGGACCCATACAGGGGGCGGCTACACCTTC | CAWTHTGGGYTF
- | - | TRBJ2-1 | TRBV27 | TGTGCCAGCAGTTTATTCGGGACTTCCAATGAGCAGTTCTTC | CASSLFGTSNEQFF
TRBD1 | - | TRBJ1-5 | TRBV7-3 | TGTGCCAGCAGCTCGTTGAAGGGGGGGAGAGGGACAGGGGAAAATCAGCCCCAGCATTTT | CASSSLKGGRGTGENQPQHF
- | - | TRBJ1-4 | TRBV28 | TGTGCCAGCAGTTCCACAGGGTCAACTAATGAAAAACTGTTTTTT | CASSSTGSTNEKLFF